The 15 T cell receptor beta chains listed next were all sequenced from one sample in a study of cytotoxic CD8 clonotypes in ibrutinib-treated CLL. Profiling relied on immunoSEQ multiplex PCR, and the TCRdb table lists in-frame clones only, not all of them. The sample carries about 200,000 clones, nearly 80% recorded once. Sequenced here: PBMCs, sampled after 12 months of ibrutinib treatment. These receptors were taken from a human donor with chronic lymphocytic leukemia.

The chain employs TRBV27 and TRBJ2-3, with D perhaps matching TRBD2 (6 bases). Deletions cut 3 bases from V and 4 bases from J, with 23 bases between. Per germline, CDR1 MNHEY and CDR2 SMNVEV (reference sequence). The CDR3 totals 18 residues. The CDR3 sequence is CASSFSGTLKFRADTQYF. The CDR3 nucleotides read TGTGCCAGCAGTTTTTCCGGGACTCTCAAGTTCCGCGCAGATACGCAGTATTTT.

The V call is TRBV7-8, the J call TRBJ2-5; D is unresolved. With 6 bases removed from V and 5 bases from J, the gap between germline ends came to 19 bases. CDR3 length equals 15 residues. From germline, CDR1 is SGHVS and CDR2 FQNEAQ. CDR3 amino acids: CASRPILGARETQYF. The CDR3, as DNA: TGTGCCAGCAGGCCGATCCTAGGAGCCCGGGAGACCCAGTACTTC.

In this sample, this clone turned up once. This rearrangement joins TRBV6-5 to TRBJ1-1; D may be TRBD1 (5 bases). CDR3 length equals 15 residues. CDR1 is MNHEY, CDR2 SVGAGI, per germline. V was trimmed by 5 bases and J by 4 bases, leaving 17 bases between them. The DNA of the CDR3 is TGTGCCAGCAGTACCGACTGGGGGTCAGGCACTGAAGCTTTCTTT. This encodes CASSTDWGSGTEAFF.

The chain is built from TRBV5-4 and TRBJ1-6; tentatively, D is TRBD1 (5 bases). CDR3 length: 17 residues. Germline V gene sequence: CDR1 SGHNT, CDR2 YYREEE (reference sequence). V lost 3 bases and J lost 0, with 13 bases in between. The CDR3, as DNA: TGTGCCAGCAGCTCTCTTTGGGGGGGCTCCTATAATTCACCCCTCCACTTT. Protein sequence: CASSSLWGGSYNSPLHF.

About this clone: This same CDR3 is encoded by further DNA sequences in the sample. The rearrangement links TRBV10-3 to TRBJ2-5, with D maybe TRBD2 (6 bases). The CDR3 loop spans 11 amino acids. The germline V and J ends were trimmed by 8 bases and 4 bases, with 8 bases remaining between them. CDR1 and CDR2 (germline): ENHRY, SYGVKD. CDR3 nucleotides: TGTGCCATCGGGCGGGGAGAGACCCAGTACTTC. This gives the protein CAIGRGETQYF.

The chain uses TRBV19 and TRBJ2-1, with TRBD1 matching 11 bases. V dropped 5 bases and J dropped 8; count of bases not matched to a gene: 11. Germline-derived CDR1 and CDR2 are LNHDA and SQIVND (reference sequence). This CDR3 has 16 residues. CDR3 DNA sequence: TGTGCCAGTAGTCCAAACAAAGGACAGGGGGCGCATGAGCAGTTCTTC. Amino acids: CASSPNKGQGAHEQFF.

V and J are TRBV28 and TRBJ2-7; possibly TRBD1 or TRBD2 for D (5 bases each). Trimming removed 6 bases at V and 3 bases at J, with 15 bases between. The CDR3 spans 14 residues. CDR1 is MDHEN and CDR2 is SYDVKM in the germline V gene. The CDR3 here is CASREGTVNYEQYF. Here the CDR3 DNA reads TGTGCCAGCAGAGAGGGGACCGTAAACTACGAGCAGTACTTC.

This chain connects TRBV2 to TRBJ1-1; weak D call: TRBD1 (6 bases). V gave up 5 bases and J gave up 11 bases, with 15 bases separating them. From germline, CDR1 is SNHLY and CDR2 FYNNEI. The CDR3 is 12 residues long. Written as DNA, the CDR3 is TGTGCCAGCAGTTTAACAGGGTCGGGCGCTTTCTTT. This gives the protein CASSLTGSGAFF.

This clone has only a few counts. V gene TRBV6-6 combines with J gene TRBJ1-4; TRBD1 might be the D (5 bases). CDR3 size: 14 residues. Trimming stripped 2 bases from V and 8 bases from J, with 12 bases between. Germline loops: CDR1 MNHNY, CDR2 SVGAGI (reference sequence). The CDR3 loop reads CASSYAPRGEKLFF. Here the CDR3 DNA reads TGTGCCAGCAGTTACGCGCCACGGGGGGAAAAACTGTTTTTT.

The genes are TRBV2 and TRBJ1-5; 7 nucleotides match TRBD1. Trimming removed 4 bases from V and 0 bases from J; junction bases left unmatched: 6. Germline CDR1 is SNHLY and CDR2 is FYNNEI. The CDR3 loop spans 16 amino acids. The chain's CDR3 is CASSGGTEYSNQPQHF. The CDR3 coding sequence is TGTGCCAGCAGTGGAGGGACAGAATATAGCAATCAGCCCCAGCATTTT.

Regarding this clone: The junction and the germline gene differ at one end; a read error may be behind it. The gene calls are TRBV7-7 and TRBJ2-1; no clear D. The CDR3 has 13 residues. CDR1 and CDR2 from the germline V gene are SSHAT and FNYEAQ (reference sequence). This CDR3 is CASSERRDNEQFF. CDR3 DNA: TGTGCTAGCAGCGAAAGACGGGACAATGAGCAGTTCTTC.

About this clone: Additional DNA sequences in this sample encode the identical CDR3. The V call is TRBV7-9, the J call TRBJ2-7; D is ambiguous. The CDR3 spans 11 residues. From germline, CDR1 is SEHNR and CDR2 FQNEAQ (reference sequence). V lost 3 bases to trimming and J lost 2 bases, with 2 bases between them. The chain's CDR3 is CASSLTYEQYF. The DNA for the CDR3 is TGTGCCAGCAGCTTGACCTACGAGCAGTACTTC.

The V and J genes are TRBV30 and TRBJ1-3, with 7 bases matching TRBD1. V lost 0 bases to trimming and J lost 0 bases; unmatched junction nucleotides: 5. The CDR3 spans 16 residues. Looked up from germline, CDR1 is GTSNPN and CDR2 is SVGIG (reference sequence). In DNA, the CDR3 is TGTGCCTGGAGTGTTCCAGGGACAGACTCTGGAAACACCATATATTTT. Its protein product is CAWSVPGTDSGNTIYF.

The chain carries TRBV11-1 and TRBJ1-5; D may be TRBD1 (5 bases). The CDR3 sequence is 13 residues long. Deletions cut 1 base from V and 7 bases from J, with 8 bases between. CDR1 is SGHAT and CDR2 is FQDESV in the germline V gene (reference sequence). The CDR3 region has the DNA TGTGCCAGCAGCTTAGATGACAGCCAGCCCCAGCATTTT. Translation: CASSLDDSQPQHF.

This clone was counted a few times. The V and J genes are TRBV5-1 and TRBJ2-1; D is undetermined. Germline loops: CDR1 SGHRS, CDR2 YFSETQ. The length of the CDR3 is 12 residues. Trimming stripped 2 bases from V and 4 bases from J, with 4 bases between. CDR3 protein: CASSFSYNEQFF. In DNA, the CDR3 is TGCGCCAGCAGCTTCTCGTACAATGAGCAGTTCTTC.